This T cell receptor (beta chain) was identified during a study of blood T cell repertoires in COVID-19. The authors' processing: Reference gene primer amplification gave nucleated cell count estimates. TCRdb's copy holds only in-frame clones and misses some; the assay was immunoSEQ multiplex PCR. The D gene and trimming were derived from the DNA, and the V and J assignments and clone size from that table. The sample lists roughly 180,000 clones, around 79% occurring once. The CDR3 loop spans 15 amino acids. Trimming at V came to 4 bases and at J to 5 bases, leaving 5 bases not matched to a gene. Germline CDR1 reads LNHDA; CDR2 reads SQIVND (reference sequence). Followed longitudinally, the Seattle patients had been enrolled during active infection.

V usage is TRBV19 and J usage is TRBJ2-2; the match to TRBD2 covers 9 bases. The sequence was collected from a woman aged 55-69 years with COVID-19, enrolled during active disease. Sequencing was done on a sample of peripheral blood. The CDR3 loop is CASSTERGATGELFF. The DNA for the CDR3 is TGTGCCAGTAGTACCGAGCGGGGGGCAACCGGGGAGCTGTTTTTT.